Listed below are T cell receptor beta chains from one sample, sequenced in a study of Ad26.COV2.S vaccination and SARS-CoV-2 variants. The table came from immunoSEQ multiplex PCR; TCRdb's copy has only in-frame clones and leaves some out. The data show approximately 400,000 clones, 80% to 90% seen once. The sequenced sample was peripheral blood, obtained in a trial of Ad26.COV2.S vaccine versus placebo. Receptors were obtained from a person between 18 and 59 years old who received the Ad26.COV2.S COVID-19 vaccine or a placebo. The CDR3 runs from the conserved cysteine through the conserved F or W. A D gene is named only where the DNA matches it firmly. Some rows have no size entry. The others give once, few or many, or a class for an expanded clone.

CDR3 DNA	CDR3 protein	J gene	D gene	V gene	clone size
TGCGCCAGCAGCTTTTCCGGGGCGCTGGGTGAAGCTTTCTTT	CASSFSGALGEAFF	TRBJ1-1	NA	TRBV5-1	NA
TGTGCCAGCAGTTACTCGGTGCCCTCCGGCGAGCAGTACTTC	CASSYSVPSGEQYF	TRBJ2-7	NA	TRBV6-6	NA
TGCAGCGCCCGGTCGCAGGGGTATTGGACTGAAGCTTTCTTT	CSARSQGYWTEAFF	TRBJ1-1	NA	TRBV29-1	NA
TGCAGTGCTAGTCCCCTTCAGGGGTTCTCCCTCAATGAGCAGTTCTTC	CSASPLQGFSLNEQFF	TRBJ2-1	NA	TRBV20-1	few
TGCGCCAGCAGCCAAGATCGGTCAATGTGGGGACAGGGTTTCCACGAGCAGTACTTC	CASSQDRSMWGQGFHEQYF	TRBJ2-7	TRBD1	TRBV4-3	NA
TGTGCCAGCAGCCAACCCCCATCCTACGAGCAGTACTTC	CASSQPPSYEQYF	TRBJ2-7	NA	TRBV5-4	NA
TGTGCCAGCAGCCCGCCAAAGGGGATGAACACTGAAGCTTTCTTT	CASSPPKGMNTEAFF	TRBJ1-1	NA	TRBV11-2	NA
TGTGCCAGCAGTTACGATGGGTCATATGGCTACACCTTC	CASSYDGSYGYTF	TRBJ1-2	NA	TRBV6-5	NA
TGTGCCAGCAGCTCCAGTGGAGGCAGGGGCAACACCATATATTTT	CASSSSGGRGNTIYF	TRBJ1-3	NA	TRBV7-7	NA
TGTGCCAGCAGCCCTCGGACCGGATATAATTCACCCCTCCACTTT	CASSPRTGYNSPLHF	TRBJ1-6	NA	TRBV14	once
TGCGCCAGCAGCCAAGATAGGACTTACTATGAGCAGTTCTTC	CASSQDRTYYEQFF	TRBJ2-1	NA	TRBV4-3	NA
TGCAGTGCTAGTAACCCGAGCACAGATACGCAGTATTTT	CSASNPSTDTQYF	TRBJ2-3	NA	TRBV20-1	once
TGTGCCAGCAGCTTAGCGCCCAGGGAGACTCATTCACCCCTCCACTTT	CASSLAPRETHSPLHF	TRBJ1-6	NA	TRBV7-6	once
TGTGCCAGCAGTCCACAGGGGGCGCGAAAGACCCAGTACTTC	CASSPQGARKTQYF	TRBJ2-5	TRBD1	TRBV2	NA
TGTGCCAGCAACATGGGAAATTCACCCCTCCACTTT	CASNMGNSPLHF	TRBJ1-6	NA	TRBV6-5	NA
TGTGCCATCAGGCGGGGGGACACCGGGGAGCTGTTTTTT	CAIRRGDTGELFF	TRBJ2-2	TRBD2	TRBV27	few
TGTGCCAGCAGAAGGCCCGGGACACATAACTATGGCTACACCTTC	CASRRPGTHNYGYTF	TRBJ1-2	NA	TRBV11-2	NA
TGTGCCAGCAGCTTTGGAGGACAGGGAGACACTGAAGCTTTCTTT	CASSFGGQGDTEAFF	TRBJ1-1	TRBD1	TRBV5-4	NA
TGTGCCAGTTCCGGTCCGGGGCAGGCGAACACTGAAGCTTTCTTT	CASSGPGQANTEAFF	TRBJ1-1	NA	TRBV19	NA
TGTGCCAGCAGCTTAGAACAGACAGCCCAGTTCTTC	CASSLEQTAQFF	TRBJ2-1	NA	TRBV7-9	NA
TGCGCCAGCAGCCTACGAGATGCGACCGGGGAGCTGTTTTTT	CASSLRDATGELFF	TRBJ2-2	NA	TRBV5-1	NA
TGTGCCATCAGGGGCGCGGGATGGGGCACAGATACGCAGTATTTT	CAIRGAGWGTDTQYF	TRBJ2-3	NA	TRBV10-3	NA
TGTGCCAGCAGTTGGGACAGCAAAAACATTCAGTACTTC	CASSWDSKNIQYF	TRBJ2-4	TRBD1	TRBV27	NA
TGCGCCAGCAGCTTGGGACAGGGGTCCAACTATGGCTACACCTTC	CASSLGQGSNYGYTF	TRBJ1-2	TRBD1	TRBV5-1	NA
TGTGCCAGCAGTGAAACGGCGAGGGATGGCTACACCTTC	CASSETARDGYTF	TRBJ1-2	NA	TRBV2	NA
TGTGCCAGCAGCCACGAGGGCCTAGCGGCCAATGAGCAGTTCTTC	CASSHEGLAANEQFF	TRBJ2-1	TRBD2	TRBV6-6	NA
TGTGCCAGCAGCCTGGGGACTAGCGGGGGGGCCGAGCAGTTCTTC	CASSLGTSGGAEQFF	TRBJ2-1	TRBD2	TRBV27	NA
TGTGCCAGCAGCTTAGGGACAGGCAAACGATGCTGGTTT	CASSLGTGKRCWF	TRBJ1-1	TRBD1	TRBV7-9	NA
TGCGCCAGCAGCCAAGGCCGGTTCCCTGGAAACACCATATATTTT	CASSQGRFPGNTIYF	TRBJ1-3	NA	TRBV4-1	NA
TGTGCCAGCAGCTTGGTCGGAGTCGGGCGTGAAAAACTGTTTTTT	CASSLVGVGREKLFF	TRBJ1-4	NA	TRBV5-5	NA
TGTGCCAGTAGGATTACCGGGACAGGTGGAAATGGCGGGGAGCTGTTTTTT	CASRITGTGGNGGELFF	TRBJ2-2	TRBD1	TRBV19	NA
TGTGCCAGCAGCCAAGTGAAGGAGAGCGAGAGCTCCTACAATGAGCAGTTCTTC	CASSQVKESESSYNEQFF	TRBJ2-1	NA	TRBV3-1/TRBV3-2	NA
TGTGCCAGCAGCCAAGACGTTTTAGGATCGGGAGGGCGGAGAGGTGAGCAGTACTTC	CASSQDVLGSGGRRGEQYF	TRBJ2-7	TRBD2	TRBV3-1/TRBV3-2	NA
TGTGCCAGCAGTGAAAGAGCGGGCCTGGAGGGCTACGAGCAGTACTTC	CASSERAGLEGYEQYF	TRBJ2-7	NA	TRBV6-1	few
TGTGCCAGCAGGGGGAGCGGCTACGGGGAGCTGTTTTTT	CASRGSGYGELFF	TRBJ2-2	NA	TRBV6-5	NA
TGTGCCAGCGGGGATCCCGGGGACACTGAAGCTTTCTTT	CASGDPGDTEAFF	TRBJ1-1	NA	TRBV12-3/TRBV12-4	NA
TGCGCCAGCAGCCTCCAACAGGGGGCAAGTAGGTCGGGAAACATTCAGTACTTC	CASSLQQGASRSGNIQYF	TRBJ2-4	TRBD1	TRBV4-1	NA
TGCAGTGCTAGTAGACAGGGGAGGACTAATGAAAAACTGTTTTTT	CSASRQGRTNEKLFF	TRBJ1-4	TRBD1	TRBV20-1	NA
TGTGCCAGCAGCTTAGCGATACGACGGAGCACAGATACGCAGTATTTT	CASSLAIRRSTDTQYF	TRBJ2-3	NA	TRBV7-9	NA
TGTGCCAGCAGCGTAGGCGGGCTCGGCACTGAAGCTTTCTTT	CASSVGGLGTEAFF	TRBJ1-1	NA	TRBV9	NA
TGTGCCAGCAGCTCGATCGGCGCCCAATGGACGGTCGTCGGGACCCAGTACTTC	CASSSIGAQWTVVGTQYF	TRBJ2-5	NA	TRBV7-2	NA
TGTGCCAGCAGTGACAGGGCGGGCTATGGCTACACCTTC	CASSDRAGYGYTF	TRBJ1-2	NA	TRBV6-1	NA
TGTGCCAGCAGCAGGTCCTGGGTCCAGAGGGCTGGGGCCAACGTCCTGACTTTC	CASSRSWVQRAGANVLTF	TRBJ2-6	NA	TRBV6-2/TRBV6-3	NA
TGCGCCAGCAGGGAGGGGGCGAACAATGAGCAGTTCTTC	CASREGANNEQFF	TRBJ2-1	NA	TRBV5-1	NA
TGTGCCAGCAGTTTTATCGGAGGACATCAGCCCCAGCATTTT	CASSFIGGHQPQHF	TRBJ1-5	NA	TRBV27	NA
TGTGCCAGCAGTATACGGGACTTACGCGAGCAGTACTTC	CASSIRDLREQYF	TRBJ2-7	NA	TRBV6-5	few
TGTGCCAGCTCCCCCCCCGGACAGGAATATGGCTACACCTTC	CASSPPGQEYGYTF	TRBJ1-2	TRBD1	TRBV18	NA
TGCAGCGTTGATCTGGGTTCGTCCTACGAGCAGTACTTC	CSVDLGSSYEQYF	TRBJ2-7	NA	TRBV29-1	NA